These 30 T cell receptor beta chains came from one sample sequenced in a study of cytomegalovirus exposure and HLA in healthy donors. The PCR contained 60 Vbeta and 13 Jbeta primers. Libraries were prepared by immunoSEQ multiplex PCR; TCRdb keeps only in-frame clonotypes and omits some of them. This table holds 200,000 or so clones, about 79% found once. Sequencing was carried out using PBMCs. The receptors were sampled from a boy younger than 10 in good health and CMV-seronegative.

V and J are TRBV5-4 and TRBJ1-6, with D hard to call. This CDR3 region has 13 residues. V dropped 4 bases and J dropped 9 bases, with 11 bases sitting between them. Germline CDR1 SGHNT, CDR2 YYREEE (reference sequence). The chain's CDR3 is CASSIYSGSPLHF. CDR3 in DNA: TGTGCCAGCAGCATTTACAGTGGTTCACCCCTCCACTTT.

The V call is TRBV23-1, the J call TRBJ2-2; TRBD1 agrees at 9 bases. Being an ORF, TRBV23-1 has a function that is uncertain. This CDR3 contains 17 residues. V dropped 3 bases and J dropped 4; count of bases not matched to a gene: 9. In nucleotides, the CDR3 is TGCGCCAGCAGTCACGAAATAGGGACAGGGCCCACCGGGGAGCTGTTTTTT. Amino acids: CASSHEIGTGPTGELFF.

This clone has more than one count but fewer than ten. The V gene is TRBV7-6, the J gene TRBJ2-7; TRBD1 matches at 9 bases. The CDR3 totals 15 residues. Germline V gives CDR1 SGHVS, CDR2 FNYEAQ. Trimming took 5 bases from V and 0 from J; bases not matched to a gene: 5. The CDR3 DNA follows: TGTGCCAGCAGCCTAGGGACAGGGAACTCCTACGAGCAGTACTTC. Translated: CASSLGTGNSYEQYF.

V is TRBV7-2 and J is TRBJ2-5, with 10 bases lining up with TRBD2. CDR1 and CDR2 (germline): SGHTA, FQGNSA. The CDR3 has 18 residues. After removal of 1 base from V and 0 bases from J, the junction contained 8 bases not matched to a gene. The CDR3 loop reads CASSLDASGGPYQETQYF. CDR3 DNA sequence: TGTGCCAGCAGCTTAGATGCTAGCGGGGGACCGTACCAAGAGACCCAGTACTTC.

This clone has more than one count but fewer than ten. The chain uses TRBV11-1 and TRBJ1-1, with a weak D call TRBD1 (5 bases). Germline CDR1 SGHAT, CDR2 FQDESV (reference sequence). This CDR3 is built from 12 residues. V was trimmed by 4 bases and J by 10 bases, leaving 13 bases between them. CDR3 nucleotides: TGTGCCAGCAGCTGGGGGGAAAACGGAGCTTTCTTT. Residues: CASSWGENGAFF.

The chain links TRBV7-2 to TRBJ2-2; weak D call: TRBD1 (5 bases). The V end lost 3 bases, the J end lost 4 bases, and 6 bases lay between the germline ends. The V gene's germline CDR1 is SGHTA and CDR2 FQGNSA. The CDR3 runs 13 residues. CDR3 nucleotide sequence: TGTGCCAGCAGCTTCAGGGTCACCGGGGAGCTGTTTTTT. This sequence encodes CASSFRVTGELFF.

This sequence joins TRBV9 and TRBJ1-3, with D unresolved. Per germline, CDR1 SGDLS and CDR2 YYNGEE. V was shortened by 4 bases and J by 1 base, with 18 bases between the two germline ends. CDR3 length: 17 amino acids. CDR3 nucleotides: TGTGCCAGCAGCCCTACACCCCGGGTGCATTCTGGAAACACCATATATTTT. It codes for CASSPTPRVHSGNTIYF.

The J gene is TRBJ2-2, the V gene TRBV7-2; 7 bases map to TRBD2. The CDR3 has 15 residues. Germline V gene data show CDR1 as SGHTA and CDR2 as FQGNSA. V gave up 10 bases and J gave up 2 bases; unmatched junction bases: 10. CDR3: CATSSAGLNTGELFF. For the CDR3, the DNA is TGTGCCACCTCGTCAGCGGGGCTAAACACCGGGGAGCTGTTTTTT.

V usage is TRBV21-1 and J usage is TRBJ2-7; no DNA check was done on the table's D call, TRBD1. TRBV21-1 is given as a pseudogene. The CDR3 is 16 amino acids. The CDR3 bases are TGTGCCAGCAGCAAAGAATGGGGCAGCTGGTTTAACGAGCAGTACTTC. This sequence encodes CASSKEWGSWFNEQYF.

The V gene is TRBV27, the J gene TRBJ2-1; 8 positions agree with TRBD2. This CDR3 contains 17 residues. Trimming took 0 bases from V and 2 from J; bases not matched to a gene: 6. The V gene's germline CDR1 is MNHEY and CDR2 SMNVEV (reference sequence). The CDR3 region has the DNA TGTGCCAGCAGTTTATCACGTCGGGGGGGAACCTACAATGAGCAGTTCTTC. This translates into CASSLSRRGGTYNEQFF.

The chain is built from TRBV5-4 and TRBJ2-7; 7 bases are shared with TRBD1. Germline lookup yields CDR1 SGHNT and CDR2 YYREEE (reference sequence). The V gene end was trimmed by 5 bases and the J gene end by 2 bases; junction bases not matched to a gene: 7. The CDR3 loop spans 14 amino acids. The chain's CDR3 is CASSTTGTAYEQYF. CDR3 nucleotide sequence: TGTGCCAGCAGTACGACCGGGACAGCCTACGAGCAGTACTTC.

This chain links TRBV7-2 with TRBJ2-1; D might be TRBD2 (5 bases). The CDR3 has 13 residues. From germline, CDR1 is SGHTA and CDR2 FQGNSA. The V end was cut by 4 bases, the J end by 7 bases, with 11 bases between. CDR3 loop: CASSSRSVNEQFF. As DNA, the CDR3 is TGTGCCAGCAGCTCCCGTAGCGTGAATGAGCAGTTCTTC.

The V gene is TRBV2, the J gene TRBJ1-2; 7 nucleotides match TRBD1. The trim removed 2 bases at V and 2 bases at J, leaving 2 bases unmatched. The CDR3 has 14 residues. Germline values: CDR1 SNHLY, CDR2 FYNNEI. The CDR3 DNA sequence: TGTGCCAGCAGTGAAACAGGGGTGAACTATGGCTACACCTTC. Residues: CASSETGVNYGYTF.

A few counts support this clone. The chain has TRBV27 and TRBJ2-3, with a possible D match to TRBD2 (7 bases). CDR1 is MNHEY, CDR2 SMNVEV, per germline (reference sequence). The CDR3 length is 14 residues. Trimming removed 8 bases from V and 2 bases from J, with 14 bases in between. CDR3 bases: TGTGCCAGCTCGGGGGGCGCTAACACAGATACGCAGTATTTT. Translation gives CASSGGANTDTQYF.

The rearrangement links TRBV4-2 to TRBJ1-1; D is undetermined. This CDR3 is built from 14 residues. V lost 4 bases to trimming and J lost 2 bases, with 11 bases between them. Germline V gene sequence: CDR1 LGHNA, CDR2 YNFKEQ. The CDR3 bases are TGTGCCAGCAGCCGAGGTCGGCTTAACACTGAAGCTTTCTTT. The encoded protein is CASSRGRLNTEAFF.

The CDR3 is CASSAQENTGELFF. The CDR3 coding sequence is TGTGCCAGCAGCGCACAGGAGAACACCGGGGAGCTGTTTTTT. The chain has TRBV9 and TRBJ2-2, with a possible D match to TRBD1 (5 bases). The CDR3 contains 14 residues. Germline V gives CDR1 SGDLS, CDR2 YYNGEE. V lost 3 bases to trimming and J lost 1 base, with 7 bases between them.

The DNA of the CDR3 is TGTGCCACCAAAAGGACAGGACCCTCCTACGAGCAGTACTTC. Translated, it gives CATKRTGPSYEQYF. The chain carries TRBV27 and TRBJ2-7; 7 bases fit TRBD1. This CDR3 has 14 residues. Germline assignment: CDR1 MNHEY and CDR2 SMNVEV (reference sequence). With 10 bases clipped from V and 0 bases from J, the junction kept 9 bases outside the gene matches.

The chain is built from TRBV7-2 and TRBJ2-3, with 7 bases identical to TRBD2. Unmatched junction bases numbered 4, after V lost 1 base and J lost 6 bases. Germline CDR1 reads SGHTA; CDR2 reads FQGNSA. This CDR3 is 14 amino acids long. Written as DNA, the CDR3 is TGTGCCAGCAGCTTAGTGCGGGGGTGGGATACGCAGTATTTT. This sequence encodes CASSLVRGWDTQYF.

This clone was counted between two and nine times. The chain combines TRBV4-2 with TRBJ2-2, with 8 bases that match TRBD2. The germline V gene encodes CDR1 LGHNA and CDR2 YNFKEQ. CDR3 length: 17 amino acids. V shed 3 bases, J shed 4 bases, and the junction held 10 bases outside the gene matches. This CDR3 reads CASSHQGGRGGTGELFF. CDR3 coding DNA: TGTGCCAGCAGCCATCAAGGGGGACGGGGGGGCACCGGGGAGCTGTTTTTT.

This rearrangement joins TRBV7-9 to TRBJ2-5, with a weak D call TRBD2 (6 bases). The V gene's germline CDR1 is SEHNR and CDR2 FQNEAQ (reference sequence). V was shortened by 1 base and J by 5 bases, with 14 bases between the two germline ends. The CDR3 has 15 residues. This CDR3 is CASSLGGGRIETQYF. The CDR3 region has the DNA TGTGCCAGCAGCTTAGGGGGAGGACGGATTGAGACCCAGTACTTC. The complete variable domain, with remaining parts taken from reference TRBV7-9 and TRBJ2-5, reads DTGVSQNPRHKITKRGQNVTFRCDPISEHNRLYWYRQTLGQGPEFLTYFQNEAQLEKSRLLSDRFSAERPKGSFSTLEIQRTEQGDSAMYLCASSLGGGRIETQYFGPGTRLLVL.

This clone was observed a handful of times. The V and J genes are TRBV11-2 and TRBJ2-3, with D unclear. Trimming removed 7 bases from V and 6 bases from J, with 11 bases in between. The CDR3 runs 12 residues. In germline, CDR1 is SGHAT, CDR2 FQNNGV. CDR3 amino acids: CASTFYRDTQYF. CDR3 nucleotide sequence: TGTGCCAGCACCTTTTACCGGGATACGCAGTATTTT. Looking up the rest from reference TRBV11-2 and TRBJ2-3 gives the full variable domain: EAGVAQSPRYKIIEKRQSVAFWCNPISGHATLYWYQQILGQGPKLLIQFQNNGVVDDSQLPKDRFSAERLKGVDSTLKIQPAKLEDSAVYLCASTFYRDTQYFGPGTRLTVL.

This clone has only a few counts. The chain combines TRBV4-1 with TRBJ2-3; D is undetermined. Germline CDR1 MGHRA, CDR2 YSYEKL. This CDR3 region has 13 residues. Trimming cost V 0 bases and J 9 bases, with 10 bases left between them. The CDR3 DNA follows: TGCGCCAGCAGCCAAGATCTGAGGATCACGCAGTATTTT. It codes for CASSQDLRITQYF.

The gene calls are TRBV5-1 and TRBJ1-2; unclear D gene. The CDR3 covers 14 residues. The V gene lost 7 bases and the J gene lost 7 bases, with 20 bases spanning the gap. Per germline, CDR1 SGHRS and CDR2 YFSETQ. CDR3 residues: CASGMGGGERGYTF. The CDR3 nucleotides read TGCGCCAGCGGAATGGGTGGAGGAGAGCGTGGCTACACCTTC.

The genes are TRBV4-1 and TRBJ2-7; tentatively, D is TRBD2 (6 bases). CDR3 length: 16 amino acids. Germline CDR1 and CDR2: MGHRA and YSYEKL. The ends were cut back, 2 bases at V and 3 bases at J, with 17 bases in the middle. CDR3 sequence reads: CASSQPTGDQIYEQYF. CDR3 sequence (DNA): TGCGCCAGCAGCCAACCTACGGGGGATCAAATCTACGAGCAGTACTTC.

This clone was counted only a few times. This chain links TRBV11-3 with TRBJ2-2; D might be TRBD2 (7 bases). Germline values: CDR1 SGHNT, CDR2 YENEEA. The V end lost 1 base, the J end lost 5 bases, and 14 bases lay between the germline ends. This CDR3 has 16 amino acids. As DNA, the CDR3 is TGTGCCAGCAGCTTAGGAGGGGGGGCCTTAACCGGGGAGCTGTTTTTT. It codes for CASSLGGGALTGELFF.

The rearrangement joins TRBV7-3 to TRBJ2-5; D is ambiguous. From germline, CDR1 is SGHTA and CDR2 FQGTGA. The CDR3 is made up of 11 amino acids. V dropped 5 bases and J dropped 5 bases, with 6 bases sitting between them. In nucleotides, the CDR3 is TGTGCCAGCAGCCCCAGGGAGACCCAGTACTTC. It specifies CASSPRETQYF.

This clone is a singleton in its sample. This chain joins TRBV5-1 and TRBJ1-1, with D hard to call. The CDR3 consists of 13 residues. Germline CDR1 reads SGHRS; CDR2 reads YFSETQ. The germline V and J ends were trimmed by 2 bases and 7 bases, with 12 bases remaining between them. The CDR3 loop reads CASSFRGVGEAFF. The CDR3 bases are TGCGCCAGCAGCTTCCGGGGAGTAGGTGAAGCTTTCTTT.

The V and J genes are TRBV10-1 and TRBJ2-2; 8 nucleotides line up with TRBD2. J gave up 1 base and V 3 bases, and 13 bases lay outside the gene matches. Germline-derived CDR1 and CDR2 are WNHNN and SYGVQD (reference sequence). The CDR3 has 19 residues. In DNA, the CDR3 is TGCGCCAGCAGTGACCGAAACTGGCGGGAGGTCGAGAACACCGGGGAGCTGTTTTTT. Protein product: CASSDRNWREVENTGELFF.

This clone has only a few counts. The chain joins TRBV19 to TRBJ2-3; D is unresolved. CDR1 and CDR2 (germline): LNHDA, SQIVND (reference sequence). Trimming removed 5 bases from V and 0 bases from J, with 9 bases in between. The CDR3 extends over 14 amino acids. The CDR3 region is CASSQAPSTDTQYF. The CDR3 DNA reads as TGTGCCAGTAGTCAAGCCCCTAGCACAGATACGCAGTATTTT.

The chain recombines TRBV4-3 with TRBJ2-1, with D perhaps matching TRBD2 (7 bases). There are 16 residues in the CDR3. Trimming removed 0 bases from V and 2 bases from J, with 11 bases in between. Per germline, CDR1 LGHNA and CDR2 YSLEER. The CDR3 region has the DNA TGCGCCAGCAGCCAAGAAGGGAGGGGGGCCTACAATGAGCAGTTCTTC. It is translated as CASSQEGRGAYNEQFF.